The subject of this entry is one T cell receptor beta chain. As yet, its antigen is unknown. Assay: immunoSEQ multiplex PCR; the TCRdb copy retains only in-frame clones and omits some. The sample lists 2,000 or so clones, more than 15% occurring once. The data are from a study of T cells in localized non-small cell lung cancer. Study findings and constraints: Compared with tumor, uninvolved adjacent lung displayed greater T cell clonality, ranking highest overall.

CDR3 size: 13 residues. Germline lookup yields CDR1 LGHNT and CDR2 FRNRAP. V was pared by 7 bases and J by 0 bases, with 9 bases between. The receptor was derived from a man aged 35-75 years with stage I lung adenocarcinoma. This chain links TRBV12-5 with TRBJ2-5; D is unclear. This specimen was lung tumor tissue, taken before any cancer treatment. This chain's CDR3 is CASALGYQETQYF. In DNA, the CDR3 is TGTGCTAGTGCCTTAGGGTACCAAGAGACCCAGTACTTC.